This TCR beta chain came from a study of cytomegalovirus exposure and HLA in healthy donors. Points from the study as a whole: Reportedly, diagnosis of cytomegalovirus status by the classifier showed high specificity and sensitivity. Specificity of a few CMV-associated chains for CMV antigens was verified in vitro.

This CDR3 has 15 amino acids. V was pared by 5 bases and J by 6 bases, with 12 bases of the junction left unmatched. Germline V lookup: CDR1 LNHDA, CDR2 SQIVND (reference sequence). A 120-subject validation cohort, separate from the 666-subject first cohort, supplied the donors. Here immunoSEQ multiplex PCR was the method, and the copy in TCRdb shows in-frame clones only, minus some. The table has under 85,000 clones, around 94% seen once. Details on this clone: Its specificity is not known.

This chain connects TRBV19 to TRBJ1-2, with TRBD1 identical over 7 bases. Sample: PBMCs. The receptor comes from a woman aged 18-29 years in good health and CMV-seronegative. Here the CDR3 reads CASSSREDRVHGYTF. The CDR3, as DNA: TGTGCCAGTAGTTCCCGGGAAGACAGGGTCCATGGCTACACCTTC. Together with reference TRBV19 and TRBJ1-2, the CDR3 gives the full variable domain: DGGITQSPKYLFRKEGQNVTLSCEQNLNHDAMYWYRQDPGQGLRLIYYSQIVNDFQKGDIAEGYSVSREKKESFPLTVTSAQKNPTAFYLCASSSREDRVHGYTFGSGTRLTVV.